The 24 T cell receptor beta chains below all came from one sample that was sequenced in a study of T cells in localized non-small cell lung cancer. Only in-frame clones appear in the TCRdb table, and some are missing; sequencing was by immunoSEQ multiplex PCR. The sample lists thousands of clones, around 27% seen once, with about 15% in the top ten. The starting material was normal lung tissue next to the tumor, obtained before any cancer treatment. The receptor set was obtained from a woman aged 40-70 years with stage II squamous cell lung carcinoma.

The chain employs TRBV11-3 and TRBJ2-5; no firm D call. CDR1 is SGHNT and CDR2 is YENEEA in the germline V gene. This CDR3 region has 14 residues. V was clipped by 6 bases and J by 7 bases, with 18 bases between them. DNA for the CDR3: TGTGCCAGCAGTTCCGGTGGCGGATGGGGGACCCAGTACTTC. It encodes CASSSGGGWGTQYF.

This clone has more than one count but fewer than ten. The chain combines TRBV29-1 with TRBJ2-2; TRBD1 aligns across 9 bases. The CDR3 runs to 14 residues. The junction had 3 bases not matched to a gene; V was cut back by 4 bases and J by 3 bases. The germline V gene encodes CDR1 SQVTM and CDR2 ANQGSEA. The CDR3 loop reads CSVGDRVDTGELFF. CDR3 DNA: TGCAGCGTTGGGGACAGGGTGGACACCGGGGAGCTGTTTTTT.

This clone is categorized as medium-sized. The rearrangement uses TRBV11-3 and TRBJ1-1, with D possibly TRBD1 on 5 matching bases. The CDR3 sequence is 14 residues long. Germline V gives CDR1 SGHNT, CDR2 YENEEA. V lost 3 bases and J 4 bases, leaving 12 bases between the germline ends. The DNA of the CDR3 is TGTGCCAGCAGCTTGGGACCTATCTTCACTGAAGCTTTCTTT. Translation: CASSLGPIFTEAFF.

The chain recombines TRBV6-8 with TRBJ2-7; perhaps TRBD1 as D (5 bases). Trimming pared 4 bases from V and 3 bases from J, leaving 13 bases between. CDR1 MNHGY and CDR2 SAAAGT come from the germline V gene. CDR3 length: 14 amino acids. CDR3 sequence: CASSSPARGYEQYF. The CDR3 nucleotides are TGTGCCAGCAGTTCCCCCGCTAGGGGCTACGAGCAGTACTTC.

V and J are TRBV5-1 and TRBJ2-5, with D tentatively TRBD2 (5 bases). The CDR3 runs to 16 residues. Germline CDR1 SGHRS, CDR2 YFSETQ. V was trimmed by 4 bases and J by 4 bases, leaving 20 bases between them. Here the CDR3 reads CASSPQTTGSGETQYF. The CDR3, as DNA: TGCGCCAGCAGCCCGCAGACTACCGGGTCGGGAGAGACCCAGTACTTC.

There are a few counts of this clone. The chain carries TRBV6-7 and TRBJ2-7; 10 positions match TRBD1. TRBV6-7 is reported as an ORF; its role is uncertain. V shed 7 bases and J 1 base; nucleotides not matched to a gene: 7. The CDR3 is 15 residues long. The CDR3 bases are TGTGCCAGCATGGGCTTGGGACAGGGGTCCTACGAGCAGTACTTC. Its translation: CASMGLGQGSYEQYF.

This clone has more than one count but fewer than ten. The genes are TRBV6-8 and TRBJ1-2; D is unresolved. The CDR3 runs to 12 residues. Trimming pared 4 bases from V and 8 bases from J, leaving 11 bases between. The germline gives CDR1 MNHGY, CDR2 SAAAGT. CDR3 sequence reads: CASSLEGRGYTF. CDR3 DNA: TGTGCCAGCAGTTTAGAGGGAAGGGGCTACACCTTC.

The chain links TRBV29-1 to TRBJ2-2; 7 bases map to TRBD2. The V segment lost 4 bases and the J segment 2 bases; nucleotides outside the gene matches: 7. The CDR3 loop spans 15 amino acids. Germline lookup yields CDR1 SQVTM and CDR2 ANQGSEA. CDR3 protein: CSVGAGELNTGELFF. DNA for the CDR3: TGCAGCGTTGGGGCGGGAGAGTTAAACACCGGGGAGCTGTTTTTT.

By share, this clone ranks as large. The V call is TRBV11-3, the J call TRBJ2-7, with D possibly being TRBD1 (6 bases). The CDR3 is made up of 16 amino acids. V lost 5 bases and J 0 bases, leaving 17 bases between the germline ends. Germline V CDR1 and CDR2: SGHNT, YENEEA. Written as DNA, the CDR3 is TGTGCCAGCAGCGATGGACAGTTTTATAGCTCCTACGAGCAGTACTTC. As protein: CASSDGQFYSSYEQYF.

This clone is labeled as medium-sized. CDR3 in amino acids: CASSLASGGLDEAFF. The CDR3 DNA reads as TGTGCCAGCAGCTTGGCCTCAGGGGGCTTGGATGAAGCTTTCTTT. This chain uses TRBV11-3 with TRBJ1-1, with TRBD1 matching 8 bases. The CDR3 consists of 15 residues. V trimming: 3 bases; J trimming: 7 bases; junction bases outside the gene matches: 10. CDR1 is SGHNT and CDR2 is YENEEA in the germline V gene.

This clone was seen a few times. The chain employs TRBV11-3 and TRBJ1-2, with unresolved D. The germline CDR1 and CDR2 sequences are SGHNT and YENEEA. The CDR3 loop spans 14 amino acids. Trimming took 3 bases from V and 7 from J, leaving 15 bases between them. The CDR3 is CASSLDTSRGGYTF. The CDR3 coding sequence is TGTGCCAGCAGCTTGGATACAAGTCGTGGTGGCTACACCTTC. Combining the CDR3 with reference TRBV11-3 and TRBJ1-2 gives the whole variable domain EAGVVQSPRYKIIEKKQPVAFWCNPISGHNTLYWYLQNLGQGPELLIRYENEEAVDDSQLPKDRFSAERLKGVDSTLKIQPAELGDSAVYLCASSLDTSRGGYTFGSGTRLTVV.

This sequence joins TRBV28 and TRBJ2-7; D may correspond to TRBD1 or TRBD2 (6 bases each). Germline lookup yields CDR1 MDHEN and CDR2 SYDVKM. The CDR3 sequence is 15 residues long. V gave up 3 bases and J gave up 0 bases, with 12 bases separating them. CDR3 amino acids: CASSFLQGGSYEQYF. Here the CDR3 DNA reads TGTGCCAGCAGTTTTTTACAGGGAGGCTCCTACGAGCAGTACTTC.

The gene calls are TRBV11-3 and TRBJ1-5; TRBD1 might be the D (5 bases). Trimming stripped 5 bases from V and 0 bases from J, with 8 bases between. CDR3 length: 14 amino acids. Looked up from germline, CDR1 is SGHNT and CDR2 is YENEEA. DNA of the CDR3: TGTGCCAGCAGCCGGGGACTTAGCAATCAGCCCCAGCATTTT. Amino acids: CASSRGLSNQPQHF.

V usage is TRBV11-3 and J usage is TRBJ2-1; D gene uncertain. Trimming shortened V by 6 bases and J by 6 bases, and 18 bases separated the two germline ends. Germline V gene lookup returns CDR1 SGHNT and CDR2 YENEEA. This CDR3 contains 15 residues. In DNA form, the CDR3 reads TGTGCCAGCAGGCCCCGAGCCGCCGCAGCCAATGAGCAGTTCTTC. Translating gives CASRPRAAAANEQFF.

This sequence joins TRBV5-1 and TRBJ2-1, with D perhaps matching TRBD2 (5 bases). The CDR3 runs 14 residues. V dropped 2 bases and J dropped 9 bases, with 15 bases sitting between them. Germline values: CDR1 SGHRS, CDR2 YFSETQ. As DNA, the CDR3 is TGCGCCAGCAGCTTTGGTTCTAGCTCAGGTGAGCAGTTCTTC. Protein: CASSFGSSSGEQFF.

A few counts support this clone. The V gene is TRBV28, the J gene TRBJ2-5; D call uncertain. Germline V gene sequence: CDR1 MDHEN, CDR2 SYDVKM. V was shortened by 5 bases and J by 3 bases, with 10 bases between the two germline ends. The CDR3 is 13 amino acids. The DNA of the CDR3 is TGTGCCAGCAGTCCCTACAGCAAAGAGACCCAGTACTTC. It yields the protein CASSPYSKETQYF.

V is TRBV19 and J is TRBJ1-3; D is undetermined. Trimming left V 7 bases short and J 4 bases short, with 14 bases between. The CDR3 consists of 14 residues. Germline V gene sequence: CDR1 LNHDA, CDR2 SQIVND (reference sequence). CDR3 loop: CASTPRLSGNTIYF. CDR3 sequence (DNA): TGTGCCAGTACCCCTCGTCTATCCGGAAACACCATATATTTT.

This clone appeared once. The rearrangement uses TRBV28 and TRBJ1-1; the D is unclear. The CDR3 runs 13 residues. The ends were cut back, 7 bases at V and 6 bases at J, with 15 bases in the middle. The germline CDR1 and CDR2 sequences are MDHEN and SYDVKM. The DNA of the CDR3 is TGTGCCAGCACCCAGGCGGGGAGGGCTGAAGCTTTCTTT. Its protein is CASTQAGRAEAFF.

The table lists this clone with a count of one. The chain couples TRBV5-1 to TRBJ1-1, with D maybe TRBD1 (6 bases). CDR3 size: 17 residues. V was cut by 2 bases and J by 0 bases, with 17 bases left in between. Per the germline V gene, CDR1 is SGHRS and CDR2 is YFSETQ. CDR3 nucleotides: TGCGCCAGCAGCTTTCTTGCGACAGGCGGGATGAACACTGAAGCTTTCTTT. Translated, it gives CASSFLATGGMNTEAFF.

The V and J genes are TRBV5-1 and TRBJ2-3, with TRBD2 matching over 13 bases. CDR1 is SGHRS and CDR2 is YFSETQ in the germline V gene. This CDR3 is 17 amino acids long. Losses at the gene ends were 4 bases for V and 2 bases for J; bases not matched to a gene: 7. CDR3 in amino acids: CASSAGLAGWYTDTQYF. DNA of the CDR3: TGCGCCAGCAGCGCGGGACTAGCGGGATGGTACACAGATACGCAGTATTTT.

This clone came up a few times. The chain is built from TRBV6-8 and TRBJ1-1, with TRBD1 identical over 9 bases. Germline V CDR1 and CDR2: MNHGY, SAAAGT. The J segment lost 8 bases and the V segment lost 3 bases, leaving 13 bases of the junction unmatched. The CDR3 contains 16 residues. This CDR3 reads CASSYIGSRDRVEAFF. The CDR3 region has the DNA TGTGCCAGCAGTTATATCGGGTCCCGGGACAGGGTAGAAGCTTTCTTT.

This clone was seen only a few times. In nucleotides, the CDR3 is TGTGCCAGCAGCGTGGGACAGGGGGCCTACGAGCAGTACTTC. This translates into CASSVGQGAYEQYF. V and J are TRBV9 and TRBJ2-7, with 11 bases matching TRBD1. Germline-derived CDR1 and CDR2 are SGDLS and YYNGEE. The CDR3 is made up of 14 amino acids. J was trimmed by 2 bases and V by 2 bases; bases with no gene match: 0.

This chain connects TRBV18 to TRBJ1-2; weak D call: TRBD1 (6 bases). The CDR3 consists of 15 residues. The germline V gene has CDR1 KGHSH and CDR2 LQKENI. V shed 0 bases and J shed 3 bases, with 11 bases lying between them. In DNA, the CDR3 is TGTGCCAGCTCACCACCCACAGGGCGGGACTATGGCTACACCTTC. Amino acids: CASSPPTGRDYGYTF.

This chain's CDR3 is CASSLAPGGTEAFF. The CDR3 nucleotides read TGCGCCAGCAGCTTGGCCCCAGGGGGCACTGAAGCTTTCTTT. This chain links TRBV5-1 with TRBJ1-1; the match to TRBD1 covers 7 bases. Germline CDR1 is SGHRS and CDR2 is YFSETQ. The CDR3 spans 14 residues. After removal of 0 bases from V and 4 bases from J, the junction contained 3 bases not matched to a gene.